The 15 T cell receptor beta chains listed next were all sequenced from one sample in a study of blood T cells in healthy people across ages. A second PCR, run for roughly 7 to 11 cycles, used a sample-barcoded 5' primer plus a J-beta primer mix. TCRdb reprocessed the 5' RACE reads with MiXCR, giving one entry per CDR3 protein. The sample holds 950,000 to 1,200,000 distinct CDR3 sequences; more than 30% are singletons and the top ten take around 13%. Sequencing was performed on blood. The receptors stem from a man aged 18 to 29 in good health.

The sample holds a few counts of this clonotype. J is TRBJ2-7 and V is TRBV18; 8 nucleotides match TRBD1. V gave up 6 bases and J gave up 2 bases; unmatched junction bases: 12. The CDR3 length is 16 residues. Germline V gives CDR1 KGHSH, CDR2 LQKENI. The CDR3 sequence: CASSELDRVETYEQYF. The CDR3 DNA reads TGTGCCAGCTCTGAATTGGACAGGGTCGAAACCTACGAGCAGTACTTC.

This clonotype was picked up one time. This chain connects TRBV10-1 to TRBJ2-4, with 7 bases that match TRBD2. The tail of the sequence fits TRBJ2-7 better, so the J call may be wrong. The CDR3 covers 17 residues. Germline CDR1 is WNHNN and CDR2 is SYGVQD (reference sequence). This CDR3 is CASSGEEEAGESYEQYF. The CDR3 region has the DNA TGCGCCAGCAGTGGGGAGGAAGAGGCGGGAGAGAGCTACGAGCAGTACTTC.

Remarks on this clonotype: Compared with germline, one end of the junction differs, possibly owing to a read error. This sequence joins TRBV9 and TRBJ2-2, with D perhaps being TRBD1 or TRBD2 (5 bases each). From germline, CDR1 is SGDLS and CDR2 YYNGEE. This CDR3 spans 16 amino acids. In DNA, the CDR3 is TGTGCCAGCAGCGCCCGGGACGGCCAGAACACTGGGGAGCTGTTTTTT. This encodes CASSARDGQNTGELFF.

This clonotype was recorded at least ten times. A read error may account for a junction end that differs from germline. This chain joins TRBV7-2 and TRBJ2-3; D is unclear. Germline V gene lookup returns CDR1 SGHTA and CDR2 FQGNSA. This CDR3 has 10 residues. The CDR3 sequence: CASSLDKQYF. CDR3 DNA sequence: TGTGCCAGCAGCTTAGATAAGCAGTATTTT.

Only a few counts were recorded for this clonotype. The chain has TRBV10-3 and TRBJ1-2; D ambiguous. The V gene's germline CDR1 is ENHRY and CDR2 SYGVKD. Trimming removed 0 bases from V and 1 base from J, with 15 bases in between. The CDR3 spans 17 residues. The CDR3 DNA reads TGTGCCATCAGTGAGTCCGGCTCGTCGGGTCTTAACTATGGCTACACCTTC. Protein sequence: CAISESGSSGLNYGYTF.

In this sample, this clonotype turned up many times. The J gene is TRBJ2-3, the V gene TRBV5-1, with D possibly being TRBD1 or TRBD2 (6 bases each). This CDR3 spans 16 amino acids. The germline CDR1 and CDR2 sequences are SGHRS and YFSETQ. V was shortened by 0 bases and J by 0 bases, with 11 bases between the two germline ends. The CDR3 DNA follows: TGCGCCAGCAGCTTGGAAGGGGGGCTTAGCACAGATACGCAGTATTTT. This sequence encodes CASSLEGGLSTDTQYF.

The chain carries TRBV7-2 and TRBJ2-1, with a weak D call TRBD1 (5 bases). The germline gives CDR1 SGHTA, CDR2 FQGNSA. The CDR3 has 15 residues. V shed 5 bases and J shed 10 bases, with 21 bases lying between them. CDR3 loop: CASSLGADSSYEQFF. DNA of the CDR3: TGTGCCAGCAGCCTAGGGGCTGATTCCTCCTACGAGCAGTTCTTC.

This chain links TRBV5-6 with TRBJ1-1, with a possible D match to TRBD1 (5 bases). V was trimmed by 5 bases and J by 7 bases, leaving 15 bases between them. Germline values: CDR1 SGHDT, CDR2 YYEEEE. The CDR3 length is 13 residues. The CDR3 DNA is TGTGCCAGCAGTTGGGACTTAGGAGGTGAAGCTTTCTTT. Translation: CASSWDLGGEAFF.

This clonotype was picked up a small number of times. V is TRBV3-1 and J is TRBJ2-3, with D possibly called TRBD1 or TRBD2 (5 bases each). Trimming removed 4 bases from V and 6 bases from J, with 17 bases in between. Looked up from germline, CDR1 is LGHDT and CDR2 is YNNKEL (reference sequence). This CDR3 has 15 residues. CDR3 nucleotides: TGTGCCAGCAGCCCCGGGGCAGTCGCCAGGGATACGCAGTATTTT. This translates into CASSPGAVARDTQYF.

CDR3 protein: CASKRIGDRANTGELFF. CDR3 DNA: TGCGCCAGCAAAAGGATAGGAGACAGGGCGAACACCGGGGAGCTGTTTTTT. V usage is TRBV4-3 and J usage is TRBJ2-2; the match to TRBD1 covers 7 bases. Germline assignment: CDR1 LGHNA and CDR2 YSLEER. Unmatched junction bases numbered 11, after V lost 7 bases and J lost 0 bases. The CDR3 is made up of 17 amino acids.

This clonotype was seen repeatedly, ten times or more. The chain couples TRBV29-1 to TRBJ2-3; D is perhaps TRBD1 (6 bases). V was trimmed by 7 bases and J by 4 bases, leaving 12 bases between them. This CDR3 contains 12 residues. Germline V gives CDR1 SQVTM, CDR2 ANQGSEA. The CDR3 region has the DNA TGCAGCGGACACAGGGTCCCAGATACGCAGTATTTT. Its protein is CSGHRVPDTQYF.

This clonotype was detected a few times. The V call is TRBV7-9, the J call TRBJ1-4, with 9 bases identical to TRBD1. J lost 12 bases, V lost 4 bases, and 3 bases had no gene match. Germline CDR1 SEHNR, CDR2 FQNEAQ (reference sequence). This CDR3 spans 12 amino acids. This chain's CDR3 is CASSSDRGELFF. The DNA of the CDR3 is TGTGCCAGCAGCTCCGACAGGGGGGAACTGTTTTTT.

The chain combines TRBV7-9 with TRBJ1-1; unclear D gene. In germline, CDR1 is SEHNR, CDR2 FQNEAQ (reference sequence). V was shortened by 1 base and J by 6 bases, with 21 bases between the two germline ends. The CDR3 extends over 17 amino acids. CDR3 bases: TGTGCCAGCAGCTTAGTCATATATGCCAGCCTGAGTCCTGAAGCTTTCTTT. It specifies CASSLVIYASLSPEAFF.

The V and J genes are TRBV11-1 and TRBJ2-1; unclear D gene. The CDR3 contains 13 residues. V shed 2 bases and J shed 8 bases, with 10 bases lying between them. In germline, CDR1 is SGHAT, CDR2 FQDESV (reference sequence). This CDR3 reads CASSLSPSDEQFF. The CDR3 nucleotides are TGTGCCAGCAGCTTAAGTCCCTCCGATGAGCAGTTCTTC.

J is TRBJ2-5 and V is TRBV6-1; the match to TRBD1 covers 7 bases. The CDR3 covers 15 residues. J gave up 1 base and V 4 bases, and 6 bases lay outside the gene matches. Germline CDR1 and CDR2: MNHNS and SASEGT. CDR3 amino acids: CASSGRDSLQETQYF. The CDR3 DNA sequence: TGTGCCAGCAGTGGCCGGGACAGCCTCCAAGAGACCCAGTACTTC.